The clone carrying this TCR beta chain was observed a few times. Antigen unknown. This sample was included in a study of T cell repertoires in cytomegalovirus infection. Study background: Evidence of both CMV infection and a matching HLA type came from public TCR beta signatures.

CDR3 length equals 14 residues. V lost 4 bases, J lost 5 bases, and 12 bases lay in between. Germline assignment: CDR1 SNHLY and CDR2 FYNNEI. A single record per CDR3 protein comes from TCRdb applying MiXCR to the reads. The sample yields roughly 340,000 distinct CDR3 sequences, about 29% seen once. The specimen comprised cultured PBMCs, sampled from culture after CMV antigen stimulation. This chain joins TRBV2 and TRBJ1-5; D is ambiguous. The clonotype originates from a human donor in good health (CMV status not recorded). Some clones in this sample may be carry-over from other donors' samples. The CDR3 loop is CASSGQWGDQPQHF. The CDR3 nucleotides read TGTGCCAGCAGTGGTCAGTGGGGTGATCAGCCCCAGCATTTT. The entire variable domain, with the rest obtained from reference TRBV2 and TRBJ1-5, is as follows: EPEVTQTPSHQVTQMGQEVILRCVPISNHLYFYWYRQILGQKVEFLVSFYNNEISEKSEIFDDQFSVERPDGSNFTLKIRSTKLEDSAMYFCASSGQWGDQPQHFGDGTRLSIL.